This T cell receptor beta chain was sequenced during a study of spatial heterogeneity in lung cancer. Study summary: Combinations of a unique TCR and a UMI were tallied in raw reads, and on average each appeared more than ten times.

This clonotype has a single count. The antigen is undetermined. Study outcomes and limitations: More often at tumor resection than at routine follow-up, ubiquitous expanded tumor TCRs were detected in the blood.

In the library, each TCR cDNA molecule bore its own unique molecular identifier. Each CDR3 protein is one row after TCRdb ran MiXCR on the 5' RACE reads. The sample lists under 150,000 distinct CDR3 sequences, about 10% seen once, with 24% in the top ten. The sample's time point: blood at routine non-recurrence follow-up after resection. The source is a female donor with early-stage non-small cell lung cancer. Material: PBMCs, obtained at follow-up.

Written as DNA, the CDR3 is TGTGCCAGTAGTCCAGGGACTAGCGCGTTTTACAATGAGCAGTTCTTC. Translated, it gives CASSPGTSAFYNEQFF. V gene TRBV19 combines with J gene TRBJ2-1; 10 nucleotides match TRBD2. Germline V CDR1 and CDR2: LNHDA, SQIVND (reference sequence). The V gene end was trimmed by 5 bases and the J gene end by 4 bases; junction bases not matched to a gene: 8. This CDR3 contains 16 residues.